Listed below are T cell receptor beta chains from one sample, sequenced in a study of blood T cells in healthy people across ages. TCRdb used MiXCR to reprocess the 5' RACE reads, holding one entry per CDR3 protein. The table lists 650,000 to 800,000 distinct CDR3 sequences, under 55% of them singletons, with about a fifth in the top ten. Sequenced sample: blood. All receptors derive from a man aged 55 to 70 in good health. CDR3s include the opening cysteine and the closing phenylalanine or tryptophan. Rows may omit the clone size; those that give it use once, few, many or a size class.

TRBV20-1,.,CSAARDRGQTQYF
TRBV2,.,CASSLLGIRETQYF
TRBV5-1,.,CASSLGREGGELFF
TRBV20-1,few,CSATGQGNTDTQYF
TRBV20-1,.,CSATGTGENGYTF
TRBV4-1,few,CASSQDRGINQPQHF
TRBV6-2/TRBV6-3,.,CASRPRPPGQGKTYEQYF
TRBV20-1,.,CSVIRWGYTF
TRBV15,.,CATSLQGSGTEAFF
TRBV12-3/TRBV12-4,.,CASSLDLLRALHF
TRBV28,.,CASSLWARGRDEQYF
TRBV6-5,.,CASKMSGRGRNTEAFF
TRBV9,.,CASERGGTQYF